This T cell receptor (beta chain) was captured in a study of T cell repertoires in cytomegalovirus infection (dated by TCRdb to about 2019). At the level of the whole study: The HLA type of each donor mattered for the analysis, because public TCR beta signatures pointed to carriage of CMV infection along with the matching HLA type. What the study reported, not specific to this receptor: In both this cohort and an independent roughly 360-donor cohort, the cumulative frequency of public TCR beta family members distinguished carriers of CMV infection plus the relevant HLA type. The ex vivo response was dominated by HLA-C-restricted CMV-specific TCR beta clonotypes, and the single most frequent clonotype in two of eight donors was supplied by these HLA-C-restricted clonotypes.

Instrument on record: Illumina HiSeq 1500. Clones were called with MiXCR by TCRdb after fastp trimmed the public reads at Q25, and only in-frame beta chains were retained. Every CDR3 protein is listed once, alongside the most common genes and DNA of its rows. Within this sample are about 260,000 distinct CDR3 sequences, with roughly 13% of them counted one time only. The ten largest clones capture around 8.8% of the sample. Including cysteine and phenylalanine, the CDR3 has 15 amino acids. Only CDR3 DNA is held: 45 bases, read in frame from base 1. Reading the germline V gene (reference sequence) gives CDR1 LNHDA and CDR2 SQIVND. Cut back by 8 bases and 9 bases, the V and J ends lie 23 bases apart. This clonotype was seen more than once but under ten times. Its antigen is unknown. No base quality values were provided; no much bigger clone lies one nucleotide off.

Rearrangement joined TRBV19 to TRBJ2-1; TRBD2 is possibly the D segment (6 matching bases). The origin of this receptor is a human donor in good health (CMV status not recorded). Some clones in this sample may be carry-over from other donors' samples. The source material was PBMCs. The CDR3 region: CASLQTQPGRSEQFF. The nucleotide sequence is given as TGTGCCAGTTTACAAACGCAGCCGGGGAGGTCTGAGCAGTTCTTC.